The T cell receptor (gamma chain) described here comes from a study of gamma-delta chains in newborns, infants, children. Across the study: Microbial exposure reportedly drives polyclonal innate γδ T cell expansion after birth.

TCRdb redid the clone calls on the reads with CATT. The table includes more than 1,000 gamma-chain clones, 2% to 3% detected once. V shed 2 bases, J shed 11 bases, and the junction held 0 bases outside the gene matches. Germline loops: CDR1 VENAVY, CDR2 YDSYNSRV. This CDR3 is built from 9 residues. This clone is judged large. The sample contains more than one DNA sequence encoding this CDR3. The chain couples TRGV8 to TRGJ1 or TRGJ2. The receptor was derived from a child who was a newborn, infant or young child, either healthy, febrile or measles-vaccinated (not recorded which). Material for sequencing was blood. CDR3 in amino acids: CATWDKKLF. The CDR3 region has the DNA TGTGCCACCTGGGATAAGAAACTCTTT.